The text below deals with one TCR beta chain. This clonotype was picked up many times. What this receptor recognizes is not known. No clone much larger than this one lies a single base away; base qualities are absent. The data originate from a study of human T cells and chemical hapten exposure (dated by TCRdb to about 2021). About the investigation overall: For sensitization, 2% DPC in acetone was applied to a 2 cm by 2 cm area of upper inner arm skin. Libraries were pooled for sequencing, and variation in per-sample TCR yields was attributed mainly to small differences in library volumes within the pool. Alopecia areata with under or over 50% scalp involvement, alopecia totalis and alopecia universalis were represented in the patient cohort, which was mostly female. This study followed changes in the peripheral blood TCR repertoire in vivo during primary and secondary sensitization of alopecia patients to the hapten diphenylcyclopropenone (DPC). For TCR sequencing, blood came from about 29 alopecia patients at anywhere from one to four time points (pre-sensitization, 2, 6 and 24 weeks). Blood was sampled from patients pre-sensitization (week 0) and at 2, 6 and about 24 weeks after DPC sensitization. Throughout the roughly 25-week study period, patients were also given weekly therapeutic DPC doses on the scalp. Patch testing was performed on the upper back with Finn chambers containing 0.01% DPC, and the patch tests were scored after 6 days according to International Contact Dermatitis Research Group standards.

The CDR3 goes from the cysteine to the phenylalanine over 17 residues. Only the CDR3 part of the read is kept: 51 bases, read in frame from the first base. V loses 5 bases at its end and J loses 5 bases; junction bases beyond the gene matches: 14. The germline V gene sets CDR1 to SGHTA and CDR2 to FQGTGA. Broad study findings and their caveats: Repeated subsampling changed both the strength of the expansion versus patch-test correlation and the threshold at which the correlation became significant. Because all patients had alopecia, a presumed autoimmune disease, the immune response of the patients might differ from that of healthy individuals. Expanded TCRs formed significantly more large CDR3 similarity clusters than pre-sensitization or healthy control sets, consistent with antigen-driven responses. A positive correlation was found between the number of PT1 expanded TCRs and patch test score, with significance reached at thresholds 8, 16 and 32 but not 4. DPC sensitization did not change how many TCRs were above 1 in 1000 frequency, and no evidence was found of alterations in global repertoire structure.

The intended sense of this specimen's time point label: pre-sensitization, week 0. The treatment or condition label here, explained by the study, means: therapeutic diphenylcyclopropenone sensitization with weekly scalp DPC. At each patch-test visit, blood was drawn before the patch test was applied. Patients were considered eligible if aged 18 to 70, diagnosed with alopecia and deemed suitable for DPC therapy, and patients were excluded if pregnant. Total RNA was extracted from unfractionated whole blood collected in Tempus Blood RNA tubes. Libraries came from RACE. Sequencing instrument: NextSeq 500. During library preparation, unique molecular identifiers were attached to individual cDNA molecules so that TCRs could be counted in a quantitative, reproducible way. For every blood RNA sample, sequencing covered both the TCR alpha and TCR beta chains. For the original study's pipeline: The median number of TCRs per sample was roughly 94,000, ranging from roughly 20,000 to 700,000. The Decombinator software suite was used to annotate the V, J and CDR3 of the TCR reads. For PS versus PT1 abundance plots, all samples were subsampled to the same number of TCRs (28,000). Expanded TCRs were defined as absent before sensitization and observed at least eight times at the 2-week time point. Starting from the raw public reads, TCRdb applied fastp trimming at Q25, assembled clones with MiXCR and retained in-frame beta chains. Identical CDR3 proteins give one entry, which carries the most common genes and DNA. The V and J calls come from TCRdb's annotation, not from the publication. Recorded for this sample are around 350,000 distinct CDR3 sequences; around 5.5% of them occurred a single time. The ten biggest clones cover about 8.2% of the sample.

The material was whole blood, obtained in connection with sensitization to the hapten diphenylcyclopropenone (DPC). The receptor was derived from a woman aged 18-29 years with alopecia areata. Some clones in this sample may be carry-over from other donors' samples. The chain uses TRBV7-3 and TRBJ2-5, with 10 bases aligning to TRBD1. The CDR3 protein: CASSLGQGIGGSETQYF. The DNA sequence is TGTGCCAGCAGCCTGGGACAGGGGATTGGGGGTTCGGAGACCCAGTACTTC.